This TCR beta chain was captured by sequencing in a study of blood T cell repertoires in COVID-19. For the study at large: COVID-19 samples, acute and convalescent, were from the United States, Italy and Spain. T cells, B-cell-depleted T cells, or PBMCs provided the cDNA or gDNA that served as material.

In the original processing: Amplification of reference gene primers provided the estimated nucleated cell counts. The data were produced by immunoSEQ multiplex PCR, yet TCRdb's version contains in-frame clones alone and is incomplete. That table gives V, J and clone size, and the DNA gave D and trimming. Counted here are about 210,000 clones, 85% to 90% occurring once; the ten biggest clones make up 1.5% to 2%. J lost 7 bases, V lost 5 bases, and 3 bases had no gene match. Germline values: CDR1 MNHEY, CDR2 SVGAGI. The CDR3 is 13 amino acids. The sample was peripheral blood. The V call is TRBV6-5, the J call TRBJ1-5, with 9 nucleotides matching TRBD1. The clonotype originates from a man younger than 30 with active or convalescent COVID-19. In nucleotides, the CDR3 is TGTGCCAGCAGTCGACAGGGGGACCAGCCCCAGCATTTT. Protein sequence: CASSRQGDQPQHF.